Listed below are T cell receptor beta chains from one sample, sequenced in a study of shared clonotypes between healthy human individuals. Sequencing was performed with immunoSEQ multiplex PCR; in TCRdb, only in-frame clones are kept and a portion is missing. The profile covers around 1.6 million clones, with approximately 98% appearing a single time and 0.4% to 0.45% taken by the ten largest. The sequencing sample was made of naive CD4+ T cells sorted from blood. The source of these receptors is a young man in good health. The CDR3 runs from the conserved cysteine through the conserved F or W. The order of the fields is clone size, V gene, J gene, D gene, CDR3 DNA, CDR3 protein. The D gene is left open where the match is weak. Where a row states a size, it is once, few, many or the class of an expanded clone; other rows omit it.

>-|TRBV18|TRBJ2-7|TRBD1
TGTGCCAGCTCACCAAATACAGGGGTCGAGCAGTACTTC
CASSPNTGVEQYF
>-|TRBV5-1|TRBJ2-7|-
TGCGCCAGCAGCTTGGATCCCCAGGGGTTCTACGAGCAGTACTTC
CASSLDPQGFYEQYF
>-|TRBV27|TRBJ2-5|-
TGTGCCAGCAGTTTGAGAGAACGCCGGGGGTTCCAGTACTTC
CASSLRERRGFQYF
>-|TRBV28|TRBJ1-1|TRBD1
TGTGCCAGCAGTTCCCAAAAGGGACAGGGGGTTGTTAAAGCTTTCTTT
CASSSQKGQGVVKAFF
>-|TRBV10-3|TRBJ2-7|TRBD2
TGTGCCATCATGAACACTAGCGGGTCCTACGAGCAGTACTTC
CAIMNTSGSYEQYF
>-|TRBV29-1|TRBJ2-2|-
TGCAGCGTTGCCGGGAGATTAACCGGGGAGCTGTTTTTT
CSVAGRLTGELFF
>-|TRBV4-1|TRBJ2-7|-
TGCGCCGACCCAGGGGTTGAGGAGCAGTACTTC
CADPGVEEQYF
>-|TRBV11-2|TRBJ1-1|-
TGTGCCAGCAGCTTGGGACCGGGGCTCACTGAAGCTTTCTTT
CASSLGPGLTEAFF
>-|TRBV5-4|TRBJ2-5|TRBD2
TGTGCCAGCAGCCTGGATTTAGCGGGAGGGCGATTATCAGAGACCCAGTACTTC
CASSLDLAGGRLSETQYF
>-|TRBV5-1|TRBJ1-1|-
TGCGCCAGCAGCCTGTGGGGGTCCGGCTCGGAAGCTTTCTTT
CASSLWGSGSEAFF
>-|TRBV5-6|TRBJ1-5|TRBD1
TGTGCCAGCAGCTCTTCAGGGGGCGCGAGCTGTCAGCCCCAGCATTTT
CASSSSGGASCQPQHF
>-|TRBV9|TRBJ1-2|TRBD1
TGTGCCAGCAGCGAATCCGGGACAGCACATGGTTATGGCTACACCTTC
CASSESGTAHGYGYTF
>-|TRBV5-1|TRBJ1-2|TRBD1
TGCGCCAGCAGCTTGACCCGGGACAGGGAGGGATATGGCTACACCTTC
CASSLTRDREGYGYTF
>-|TRBV11-2|TRBJ2-2|-
TGTGCCAGCAGCTTAGATGGAACGTTAGGGCTGTTTTTT
CASSLDGTLGLFF
>-|TRBV5-6|TRBJ2-5|-
TGTGCCAGCAGCTTGGGGACACTACAAGAGACCCAGTACTTC
CASSLGTLQETQYF
>-|TRBV2|TRBJ1-5|-
TGTGCCAGCAGTGAGGAGAGGCAGGACTATAGCAATCAGCCCCAGCATTTT
CASSEERQDYSNQPQHF
>-|TRBV2|TRBJ2-3|TRBD1
TGTGCCTGGCGAGGGGGCGCCCGGACAGATACGCAGTATTTT
CAWRGGARTDTQYF
>-|TRBV19|TRBJ2-5|-
TGTGCCAGTAGTTCCGGGCCCCAGGTAGAGACCCAGTACTTC
CASSSGPQVETQYF
>-|TRBV10-3|TRBJ2-7|-
TGTGCCATCAGTGAAGAACGCTACGAGCAGTACTTC
CAISEERYEQYF
>-|TRBV15|TRBJ2-7|TRBD2
TGTGCCACCAGCAGGAGCGGGAGAGCCTACGAGCAGTACTTC
CATSRSGRAYEQYF
>-|TRBV5-6|TRBJ2-7|-
TGTGCCAGCAGCGTAAGGGAGAGACTCGTCGAGCAGTACTTC
CASSVRERLVEQYF
>-|TRBV19|TRBJ1-4|-
TGTGCCAGTAGTATTTGGGACCCAGCCAGTGAAAAACTGTTTTTT
CASSIWDPASEKLFF
>-|TRBV19|TRBJ2-7|-
TGTGCCAGTAGTTGGCAGGGGAACAGTTTTCCCTACGAGCAGTACTTC
CASSWQGNSFPYEQYF
>-|TRBV20-1|TRBJ2-7|-
TGCAGTGCTTACTATTCCTACGAGCAGTACTTC
CSAYYSYEQYF
>-|TRBV2|TRBJ1-1|-
TGTGCCAGCAGTGAACTTGGAGGGACTGAAGCTTTCTTT
CASSELGGTEAFF
>-|TRBV28|TRBJ1-5|-
TGTGCCAGCAGTTTAGAGAGAAAGGGCGAGTATAGCAATCAGCCCCAGCATTTT
CASSLERKGEYSNQPQHF
>-|TRBV27|TRBJ2-3|TRBD2
TGTGCCAGCAGTACCCTTCAGCGGGAGTCAGATACGCAGTATTTT
CASSTLQRESDTQYF
>-|TRBV4-3|TRBJ2-2|-
TGCGCCAGCAGCCAAGATCTAGGGGGAGTCACCGGGGAGCTGTTTTTT
CASSQDLGGVTGELFF
>-|TRBV25-1|TRBJ2-3|-
TGTGCCAGCAGTGCCCCCGAAAAACAGTATTTT
CASSAPEKQYF
>-|TRBV7-6|TRBJ2-7|TRBD1
TGTGCCAGCAGCAGACAGGGGGTCTACGAGCAGTACTTC
CASSRQGVYEQYF
>-|TRBV25-1|TRBJ2-1|TRBD2
TGTGCCAGCAGTGGTCTAGCGGGAGAAATCAATGAGCAGTTCTTC
CASSGLAGEINEQFF
>-|TRBV7-2|TRBJ2-3|TRBD2
TGTGCCAGCAGCTCGCGCACTAGCGGGAACACAGATACGCAGTATTTT
CASSSRTSGNTDTQYF
>-|TRBV5-8|TRBJ1-5|-
TGTGCCAGCAGCTTGGGTCCTGGAGGGTTAGAACAGCCCCAGCATTTT
CASSLGPGGLEQPQHF
>once|TRBV5-5|TRBJ2-7|TRBD2
TGTGCCAGCAGCTTCCTACAGCGGGAGGGTGGCGAGCAGTACTTC
CASSFLQREGGEQYF
>-|TRBV7-2|TRBJ2-1|TRBD2
TGTGCCAGCAGCACCCTAGCGGGAGCCACCCTCAATGAGCAGTTCTTC
CASSTLAGATLNEQFF
>-|TRBV18|TRBJ2-7|-
TGTGCCAGCTCACCATACTCCTACTACGAGCAGTACTTC
CASSPYSYYEQYF
>-|TRBV5-1|TRBJ1-5|-
TGCGCCAGCAGCTTGGGGGTGGAAGACGGCGGTGGTCAGCCCCAGCATTTT
CASSLGVEDGGGQPQHF
>-|TRBV5-5|TRBJ1-3|-
TGTGCCAGCAGCCCCGGAGGCTGGGGAAACACCATATATTTT
CASSPGGWGNTIYF
>-|TRBV19|TRBJ2-2|TRBD1
TGTGCCAGTAGTAAGGACACAGGGGCGCGAACAAGCGGGGAGCTGTTTTTT
CASSKDTGARTSGELFF
>-|TRBV28|TRBJ2-2|-
TGTGCCAGCAGTTTCCCAGCGAACACCGGGGAGCTGTTTTTT
CASSFPANTGELFF
>-|TRBV18|TRBJ1-5|-
TGTGCCAGCTCACCATCTTTTCAGGGGCTAAGCAATCAGCCCCAGCATTTT
CASSPSFQGLSNQPQHF
>-|TRBV5-1|TRBJ2-3|TRBD1
TGCGCCAGCATCGACAGGGGCGGCACAGATACGCAGTATTTT
CASIDRGGTDTQYF
>-|TRBV19|TRBJ2-3|TRBD2
TGTGCCAGTAGTATAGGCGGGAGTAACACAGATACGCAGTATTTT
CASSIGGSNTDTQYF
>-|TRBV5-1|TRBJ2-2|-
TGCGCCAGCAGCGTGCGCCTCAGGGATTCCGGGGAGCTGTTTTTT
CASSVRLRDSGELFF
>-|TRBV27|TRBJ1-5|-
TGTGCCAGCAGTTTTACCGGGCAGAATCAGCCCCAGCATTTT
CASSFTGQNQPQHF
>-|TRBV6-5|TRBJ2-7|-
TGTGCCAGCAGTTACAAGGGTACCTACGAGCAGTACTTC
CASSYKGTYEQYF
>-|TRBV6-5|TRBJ1-3|-
TGTGCCAGCCTTGGGTCTGGAAACACCATATATTTT
CASLGSGNTIYF
>-|TRBV28|TRBJ2-1|-
TGTGCCAGCACCTCAGCGGGCCATGAGCAGTTCTTC
CASTSAGHEQFF
>-|TRBV5-4|TRBJ1-3|TRBD1
TGTGCCAGCAGCCCCTCACCGACAGGGACGGGAAACACCATATATTTT
CASSPSPTGTGNTIYF
>-|TRBV5-1|TRBJ2-3|-
TGCGCCAGCAGCTTTCTCCCGGGACGAACCACAGATACGCAGTATTTT
CASSFLPGRTTDTQYF